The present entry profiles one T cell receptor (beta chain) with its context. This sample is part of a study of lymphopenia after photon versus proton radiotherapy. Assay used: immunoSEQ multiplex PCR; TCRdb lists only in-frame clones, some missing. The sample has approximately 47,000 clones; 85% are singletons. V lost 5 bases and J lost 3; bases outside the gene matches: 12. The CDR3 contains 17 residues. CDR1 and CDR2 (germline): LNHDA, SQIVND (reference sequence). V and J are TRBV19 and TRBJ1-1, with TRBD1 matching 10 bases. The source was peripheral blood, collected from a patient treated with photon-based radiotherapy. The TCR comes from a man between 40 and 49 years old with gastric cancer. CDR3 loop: CASSPRDRGNRDTEAFF. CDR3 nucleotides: TGTGCCAGTAGTCCCCGGGACAGGGGAAATAGGGACACTGAAGCTTTCTTT.